Listed below are T cell receptor beta chains from one sample, sequenced in a study of blood T cell repertoires in COVID-19. Clones were sequenced by immunoSEQ multiplex PCR, and TCRdb holds only the in-frame ones, with some missing. The repertoire holds around 330,000 clones, with about 88% as singletons. What was sequenced was PBMCs or T cells enriched from blood (not recorded which). These receptors were collected from a woman aged 40 to 49 who had recovered from COVID-19. Both conserved end residues are part of each CDR3. A D gene is named only where the DNA matches it firmly. Only some rows state a clone size, as once, few, many or a class for expanded clones.

j_gene	abundance	d_gene	v_gene	CDR3aa	CDR3nt
TRBJ2-3	.	TRBD2	TRBV10-1	CASSRTSGGPSVDTQYF	TGCGCCAGCAGTCGGACTAGCGGGGGGCCATCGGTGGATACGCAGTATTTT
TRBJ2-3	.	TRBD2	TRBV29-1	CSANVAGGGDTQYF	TGCAGCGCAAACGTAGCGGGGGGCGGGGATACGCAGTATTTT
TRBJ2-7	.	TRBD2	TRBV7-2	CASSLLLGTNYEQYF	TGTGCCAGCAGCTTATTACTAGGGACTAACTACGAGCAGTACTTC
TRBJ2-1	.	.	TRBV21-1	CASSKKGGRGAGRTKGGYNEQFF	TGTGCCAGCAGCAAAAAGGGTGGAAGAGGAGCGGGAAGGACGAAGGGGGGTTACAATGAGCAGTTCTTC
TRBJ2-1	once	.	TRBV5-4	CASSIGEGDEQFF	TGTGCCAGCAGCATCGGGGAGGGGGATGAGCAGTTCTTC
TRBJ1-2	.	.	TRBV19	CASIQGNANYGYTF	TGTGCCAGCATACAGGGAAACGCTAACTATGGCTACACCTTC
TRBJ2-2	.	TRBD2	TRBV18	CASSPNAGGPFGELFF	TGTGCCAGCTCACCAAACGCGGGAGGGCCGTTCGGGGAGCTGTTTTTT
TRBJ1-5	few	TRBD1	TRBV6-2/TRBV6-3	CASSYWGQGANQPQHF	TGTGCCAGCAGTTACTGGGGACAGGGGGCGAATCAGCCCCAGCATTTT
TRBJ2-7	.	.	TRBV4-2	CASSRPGEQYF	TGTGCCAGCAGTAGGCCAGGCGAGCAGTACTTC
TRBJ2-1	.	TRBD2	TRBV3-1/TRBV3-2	CASSQGLAGRNEQFF	TGTGCCAGCAGCCAAGGGCTAGCGGGAAGGAATGAGCAGTTCTTC
TRBJ1-2	.	TRBD1	TRBV6-5	CASSYRGPYGYTF	TGTGCCAGCAGTTACAGGGGGCCTTATGGCTACACCTTC
TRBJ2-3	.	TRBD2	TRBV14	CASSPLSGGSTDTQYF	TGTGCCAGCAGCCCTCTGAGCGGGGGAAGCACAGATACGCAGTATTTT
TRBJ2-5	.	.	TRBV29-1	CSVETPGLGYETQYF	TGCAGCGTCGAGACTCCGGGACTGGGGTATGAGACCCAGTACTTC
TRBJ1-6	.	.	TRBV5-1	CASSAPLQNSPLHF	TGCGCCAGCAGTGCGCCTTTACAGAATTCACCCCTCCACTTT
TRBJ2-5	.	TRBD1	TRBV7-2	CASSPRQGLGETQYF	TGTGCCAGCAGCCCCCGACAGGGGCTGGGGGAGACCCAGTACTTC
TRBJ1-5	many	TRBD1	TRBV30	CAWQGGTGGNQPQHF	TGTGCCTGGCAAGGGGGTACAGGGGGCAATCAGCCCCAGCATTTT
TRBJ2-1	.	TRBD2	TRBV11-1	CASSRRLTGGPQEQFF	TGTGCCAGCAGCCGCCGTCTAACGGGAGGGCCCCAAGAGCAGTTCTTC
TRBJ2-3	.	.	TRBV7-9	CASSLVGGAGTDTQYF	TGTGCCAGCAGCTTAGTAGGGGGAGCGGGCACAGATACGCAGTATTTT
TRBJ1-1	.	TRBD1	TRBV29-1	CSVSLQGAYTEAFF	TGCAGCGTCTCACTTCAGGGGGCATACACTGAAGCTTTCTTT
TRBJ2-5	.	.	TRBV7-9	CASSSRARETQYF	TGTGCCAGCAGCTCGCGGGCTAGAGAGACCCAGTACTTC
TRBJ1-1	once	TRBD1	TRBV6-5	CASSPGRGSTEAFF	TGTGCCAGCAGTCCTGGCAGGGGGAGCACTGAAGCTTTCTTT